The 27 T cell receptor beta chains presented below share a single source sample, sequenced in a study of glioma-infiltrating T cells. Amplification of TCR alpha and beta CDR3 regions from RNA used iRepertoire nested multiplex PCR. TCRdb re-called the multiplex PCR reads through MiXCR, storing one row per CDR3 protein. The data show about 400,000 distinct CDR3 sequences, with roughly two fifths seen just once and more than 10% held by the top ten. Material for sequencing was glioma tissue, nonneoplastic brain tissue, or PBMCs (not recorded which). The receptors come from a human donor with low-grade glioma or glioblastoma, undergoing nonglioma brain surgery, or in good health (not recorded which).

Comment on this clonotype: It may be a read error: a sequence one base away is much more abundant. The chain carries TRBV6-5 and TRBJ1-2; possibly TRBD1 for D (5 bases). This CDR3 is built from 15 residues. Trimming cost V 5 bases and J 7 bases, with 20 bases left between them. Germline assignment: CDR1 MNHEY and CDR2 SVGAGI. The CDR3 spells CASSLPRGRAGGYTF. CDR3 in DNA: TGTGCCAGCAGTCTACCTCGGGGGAGGGCTGGTGGCTACACCTTC.

Turning to this clonotype: A single base separates this from a much larger clone, so it may be a read error. Lacking the conserved final phenylalanine or tryptophan, this CDR3 likely reflects a read error. The chain couples TRBV6-2 or TRBV6-3 to TRBJ2-7, with D hard to call. Germline V lookup: CDR1 MNHEY, CDR2 SVGEGT. The CDR3 totals 13 residues. The V gene lost 5 bases and the J gene lost 3 bases, with 11 bases spanning the gap. This CDR3 is CASSRDFIYEQYL. DNA of the CDR3: TGTGCCAGCAGTAGAGACTTCATCTACGAGCAGTACCTC.

The CDR3 DNA follows: TGTGCCAGCAGTGAGGGGACAGCTAGCAATCAGCCCCAGCATTTT. As protein: CASSEGTASNQPQHF. The gene calls are TRBV2 and TRBJ1-5, with TRBD1 matching 7 bases. CDR1 and CDR2 (germline): SNHLY, FYNNEI. J lost 0 bases, V lost 3 bases, and 2 bases had no gene match. The CDR3 has 15 residues.

The rearrangement joins TRBV6-6 to TRBJ2-3; D is perhaps TRBD1 (6 bases). The J call could be wrong; TRBJ1-5 is a better fit for the DNA end. The CDR3 extends over 14 amino acids. From germline, CDR1 is MNHNY and CDR2 SVGAGI (reference sequence). CDR3 DNA: TGTGCCAGCAGTGAGACTTATAACAGGGATACGCAGCATTTT. Protein: CASSETYNRDTQHF.

J is TRBJ2-7 and V is TRBV28; D may be TRBD1 (6 bases). In germline, CDR1 is MDHEN, CDR2 SYDVKM. The CDR3 extends over 16 amino acids. V was shortened by 6 bases and J by 7 bases, with 25 bases between the two germline ends. The CDR3 region has the DNA TGTGCCAGCAGAGTCACTCGAGGGGGAGAAGGGGAAGAGCAGTACTTC. Residues: CASRVTRGGEGEEQYF.

The V gene is TRBV28, the J gene TRBJ2-1; possibly TRBD1 for D (6 bases). The CDR3 sequence is 13 residues long. Germline V gene lookup returns CDR1 MDHEN and CDR2 SYDVKM. V lost 8 bases and J 5 bases, leaving 13 bases between the germline ends. Written as DNA, the CDR3 is TGTGCCAGCCGGAAGGGACATGACAATGAGCAGTTCTTC. Its protein is CASRKGHDNEQFF.

In its sample, this clonotype was seen a few times. V usage is TRBV6-5 and J usage is TRBJ2-7; 11 nucleotides match TRBD1. The CDR3 has 17 amino acids. V dropped 2 bases and J dropped 6; count of bases not matched to a gene: 12. Germline lookup yields CDR1 MNHEY and CDR2 SVGAGI. The CDR3 spells CASSYGLGGTGGTEQYF. CDR3 coding DNA: TGTGCCAGCAGTTACGGACTCGGGGGGACAGGGGGAACCGAGCAGTACTTC.

This clonotype was observed a few times. The chain links TRBV19 to TRBJ1-1; no definite D call. The CDR3 extends over 14 amino acids. The V end was cut by 1 base, the J end by 7 bases, with 13 bases between. CDR1 is LNHDA, CDR2 SQIVND, per germline (reference sequence). CDR3 sequence (DNA): TGTGCCAGTAGTATAGGGCGAAAAAACGGTGAAGCTTTCTTT. Protein sequence: CASSIGRKNGEAFF.

This clonotype occurred a few times. The chain recombines TRBV28 with TRBJ2-1, with D hard to call. V lost 3 bases, J lost 4 bases, and 10 bases lay in between. Germline loops: CDR1 MDHEN, CDR2 SYDVKM. This CDR3 is 14 amino acids long. CDR3 amino acids: CASSFTYVYNEQFF. In nucleotides, the CDR3 is TGTGCCAGCAGTTTCACATATGTTTACAATGAGCAGTTCTTC.

A few counts support this clonotype. The rearrangement links TRBV5-4 to TRBJ2-1; D is ambiguous. The CDR3 has 15 residues. CDR1 is SGHNT and CDR2 is YYREEE in the germline V gene (reference sequence). The V and J ends lost 4 bases and 6 bases respectively, with 17 bases between them. CDR3 protein: CASSNSQIRTNEQFF. The CDR3, as DNA: TGTGCCAGCAGCAACTCTCAGATACGGACCAATGAGCAGTTCTTC.

This clonotype was seen more than once but under ten times. The V and J genes are TRBV6-6 and TRBJ2-7; maybe TRBD2 (5 bases). The CDR3 totals 13 residues. CDR1 is MNHNY, CDR2 SVGAGI, per germline (reference sequence). V lost 2 bases and J 2 bases, leaving 7 bases between the germline ends. DNA for the CDR3: TGTGCCAGCAGTTACCTCGGGGCCTACGAGCAGTACTTC. Protein: CASSYLGAYEQYF.

This clonotype was seen more than once but under ten times. V gene TRBV20-1 combines with J gene TRBJ2-5; perhaps TRBD1 as D (6 bases). This CDR3 is 13 amino acids long. In germline, CDR1 is DFQATT, CDR2 SNEGSKA (reference sequence). Here the CDR3 reads CSQRLGHQETQYF. CDR3 in DNA: TGCAGCCAAAGATTGGGACATCAAGAGACCCAGTACTTC.

A remark on this clonotype: A read error may explain this, as a much larger clone is one base away. The chain carries TRBV27 and TRBJ2-5, with D uncertain. Looked up from germline, CDR1 is MNHEY and CDR2 is SMNVEV (reference sequence). The V end was cut by 7 bases, the J end by 5 bases, with 17 bases between. The CDR3 is 14 residues long. The CDR3 loop is CASNTTAGPETQYF. CDR3 bases: TGTGCCAGCAATACGACCGCTGGACCGGAGACCCAGTACTTC.

This clonotype was found a few times. This chain uses TRBV5-1 with TRBJ1-1; 7 positions agree with TRBD1. The trim removed 4 bases at V and 6 bases at J, leaving 9 bases unmatched. This CDR3 region has 14 residues. Per germline, CDR1 SGHRS and CDR2 YFSETQ. CDR3 coding DNA: TGCGCCAGCAGCACGGGACAGTCGCGGGCTGAAGCTTTCTTT. Its translation is CASSTGQSRAEAFF.

The chain couples TRBV18 to TRBJ1-3, with D tentatively TRBD1 (5 bases). With 3 bases removed from V and 0 bases from J, the gap between germline ends came to 9 bases. CDR3 length equals 15 residues. Germline assignment: CDR1 KGHSH and CDR2 LQKENI. The CDR3 bases are TGTGCCAGCTCACCGGGGGTCGACTCTGGAAACACCATATATTTT. Translation gives CASSPGVDSGNTIYF.

This clonotype was found once. The genes are TRBV19 and TRBJ2-7, with 7 bases that match TRBD1. Germline assignment: CDR1 LNHDA and CDR2 SQIVND (reference sequence). With V trimmed by 3 bases and J by 0 bases, 5 bases remained unmatched. This CDR3 has 15 amino acids. The CDR3, as DNA: TGTGCCAGTAGTATTCTAACAGGGGCCTCCTACGAGCAGTACTTC. This encodes CASSILTGASYEQYF.

The chain carries TRBV12-3 or TRBV12-4 and TRBJ2-4; D is perhaps TRBD2 (7 bases). With 7 bases removed from V and 13 bases from J, the gap between germline ends came to 26 bases. The CDR3 spans 15 residues. The CDR3 loop reads CASTPWAGDTDTQYF. The CDR3 coding sequence is TGTGCCAGCACCCCCTGGGCGGGGGACACAGATACGCAGTACTTC.

The J gene is TRBJ1-2, the V gene TRBV29-1, with a possible D match to TRBD1 (5 bases). Trimming left V 6 bases short and J 4 bases short, with 18 bases between. This CDR3 comprises 14 residues. The germline gives CDR1 SQVTM, CDR2 ANQGSEA. CDR3 sequence (DNA): TGCAGCGTCCCCACTGGGAGGGACTTCTATGGCTACACCTTC. This sequence encodes CSVPTGRDFYGYTF.

This clonotype has a count of ten or more. V gene TRBV7-2 combines with J gene TRBJ1-1, with D hard to call. This CDR3 comprises 14 residues. V shed 1 base and J shed 11 bases, with 17 bases lying between them. Germline lookup yields CDR1 SGHTA and CDR2 FQGNSA. This chain's CDR3 is CASSLVGLGEVAFF. CDR3 bases: TGTGCCAGCAGCTTAGTGGGCCTTGGAGAAGTGGCTTTCTTT. Full variable domain (remainder filled in from reference TRBV7-2 and TRBJ1-1): GAGVSQSPSNKVTEKGKDVELRCDPISGHTALYWYRQSLGQGLEFLIYFQGNSAPDKSGLPSDRFSAERTGGSVSTLTIQRTQQEDSAVYLCASSLVGLGEVAFFGQGTRLTVV.

Many counts were recorded for this clonotype. This chain connects TRBV28 to TRBJ1-2; no definite D call. CDR1 is MDHEN, CDR2 SYDVKM, per germline. The CDR3 is 13 residues long. The V end was cut by 4 bases, the J end by 7 bases, with 13 bases between. The chain's CDR3 is CASSSRAPFGYTF. In DNA, the CDR3 is TGTGCCAGCAGTTCCCGGGCCCCCTTTGGCTACACCTTC.

This clonotype was found a few times. This rearrangement joins TRBV6-1 to TRBJ2-1; 10 bases line up with TRBD1. The J segment lost 10 bases and the V segment lost 5 bases, leaving 8 bases of the junction unmatched. Germline CDR1 reads MNHNS; CDR2 reads SASEGT. The CDR3 is 14 amino acids. CDR3 sequence (DNA): TGTGCCAGCAGTCTCAGACAGGGGGCAGGGGAGCAGTTCTTC. Translating gives CASSLRQGAGEQFF.

This clonotype turned up a few times. The rearrangement links TRBV18 to TRBJ1-2; D gene unclear. Germline CDR1 and CDR2: KGHSH and LQKENI. Trimming cost V 0 bases and J 4 bases, with 6 bases left between them. CDR3 size: 13 residues. In DNA form, the CDR3 reads TGTGCCAGCTCACCACCAGGGCCCTATGGCTACACCTTC. Its translation: CASSPPGPYGYTF.

A few counts support this clonotype. The chain employs TRBV25-1 and TRBJ2-5; D possibly matches TRBD1 or TRBD2 (6 bases each). The CDR3 spans 16 residues. Trimming removed 1 base at V and 2 bases at J, with 14 bases between. The germline CDR1 and CDR2 sequences are MGHDK and SYGVNS. This chain's CDR3 is CASSEWGAGPQETQYF. The CDR3 DNA sequence: TGTGCCAGCAGTGAATGGGGGGCGGGGCCTCAAGAGACCCAGTACTTC.

Remarks on this clonotype: A much larger clone differs by one base, so this may be a read error. The CDR3 coding sequence is TGTGCCAGCAGCTCCCGGGGGAGCACTGAAGCTTTCTTT. Its protein is CASSSRGSTEAFF. This rearrangement joins TRBV7-2 to TRBJ1-1; maybe TRBD1 (5 bases). Germline loops: CDR1 SGHTA, CDR2 FQGNSA. V was cut by 4 bases and J by 4 bases, with 10 bases left in between. CDR3 length: 13 amino acids. Based on the CDR3 plus reference TRBV7-2 and TRBJ1-1, the full variable domain is GAGVSQSPSNKVTEKGKDVELRCDPISGHTALYWYRQSLGQGLEFLIYFQGNSAPDKSGLPSDRFSAERTGGSVSTLTIQRTQQEDSAVYLCASSSRGSTEAFFGQGTRLTVV.

This clonotype has at least ten counts. The V call is TRBV6-2 or TRBV6-3, the J call TRBJ2-5, with no clear D. The CDR3 runs 12 residues. V was trimmed by 2 bases and J by 7 bases, leaving 8 bases between them. The germline CDR1 and CDR2 sequences are MNHEY and SVGEGT. CDR3 protein: CASSYPLGTQYF. The CDR3 DNA reads TGTGCCAGCAGTTACCCCTTGGGGACCCAGTACTTC.

This chain joins TRBV15 and TRBJ2-5; 12 nucleotides match TRBD2. The germline V gene has CDR1 LNHNV and CDR2 YYDKDF (reference sequence). The CDR3 loop spans 18 amino acids. The V segment lost 2 bases and the J segment 0 bases; nucleotides outside the gene matches: 7. The CDR3 reads CATSRNDGLAGYQETQYF. The CDR3 nucleotides read TGTGCCACCAGCAGAAACGACGGACTAGCGGGATACCAAGAGACCCAGTACTTC.

The rearrangement links TRBV6-4 to TRBJ2-7, with D possibly matching TRBD1 (6 bases). The germline CDR1 and CDR2 sequences are MRHNA and SNTAGT. The CDR3 has 13 residues. The V gene lost 8 bases and the J gene lost 5 bases, with 16 bases spanning the gap. The CDR3 protein is CASDTRRGDEQYF. CDR3 DNA: TGTGCCAGCGACACCCGCAGGGGCGACGAGCAGTACTTC.